The entry below describes one T cell receptor (beta chain). Its specific antigen is unknown. No base quality values were provided; no much bigger clone lies one nucleotide off. The trim is 5 bases for V and 3 bases for J, with a gap of 9 bases between the germline ends. The CDR3 spans 13 residues, from the cysteine through the phenylalanine. Of all the DNA, just the CDR3 is kept, 39 bases in frame from base 1. Based on the germline V gene, the CDR1 and CDR2 sequences are KGHDR and SFDVKD. The sample comes from a study of vaccination effects on CD4 cells after COVID-19 (dated by TCRdb to between 2021 and 2024). Turning to the overall study: Each participant got two doses of an mRNA SARS-CoV-2 vaccine, either BNT162b2 or mRNA-1273. SARS-CoV-2 spike-specific CD4+ TCR repertoires from before and after mRNA vaccination were compared in COVID-19 convalescent patients and in infection-naive vaccine recipients. Altogether, about 10 COVID-19 convalescent patients and a handful of SARS-CoV-2-naive healthy vaccine recipients made up the full study. The Oncomine TCR Beta short-read assay on an Illumina iSeq 100 was used to sequence cultures from other donors in the study. Overall study results and their limits: Only a small number of convalescent patients were included, and no early post-infection timepoints were available, which limited the study. Among healthy vaccine recipients, nearly all vaccine-induced clones were SARS-CoV-2 mono-reactive, and only 1 of 255 was cross-reactive with common cold coronaviruses. Marked clonal contraction was observed in both infection-induced and vaccine-induced clones at late post-vaccination timepoints, consistent with waning T cell responses.

In the ViraFEST assay, PBMC were stimulated with viral peptide pools, and antigen-specific CD4+ T cell clonotypes were then identified by expansion using TCR sequencing. After less than eleven days of culture, CD4+ T cells were isolated with the EasySep CD4+ T cell isolation kit. None of the healthy vaccine recipients had a prior SARS-CoV-2 infection, which was confirmed by nucleocapsid antibody tests that came back negative both before and after vaccination. Each well held more than 1.5 million PBMC cultured in IMDM containing roughly 5% human AB serum, roughly 9.6 IU/ml IL-2 and gentamicin, along with around 11 ug/ml peptides. On days 3 and 7, half of the culture medium was replaced with fresh IL-2-containing medium. Unless noted otherwise, every peptide stimulation condition was cultured in triplicate wells. Using Ficoll-Paque Plus gradient centrifugation, PBMC were separated from whole blood and then either used fresh or cryopreserved at -140C. Overlapping peptide pools spanned the spike proteins of SARS-CoV-2 and the common cold coronaviruses HCoV-NL63, HCoV-OC43 and HCoV-229E. The QIAamp micro DNA kit was used to extract genomic DNA from the cultured CD4+ T cells.

Receptors were amplified or captured by the immunoSEQ multiplex PCR assay. DNA from the CD4+ T cells that had been cultured and isolated underwent TCR beta CDR3 sequencing. Concerning the study's data processing: Non-productive TCR sequences were discarded, and reads were trimmed to the CDR3 region, with only CDR3s of 7 or more amino acids retained. The MANAFEST web app was used to pick out antigen-specific clonotypes by comparing their expansion in peptide wells with that in reference cultures. Positive clones required FDR<0.05 expansion versus reference and all other wells, odds ratio above 5, and frequency above 0.1% in two replicate wells. A clonotype was defined as cross-reactive if the clonotype was significantly expanded both in SARS-CoV-2 spike wells and in at least one common cold coronavirus spike condition. CDR3 similarity was assessed by Levenshtein distance using the stringdist R package, and unrooted trees were constructed with ape in R 3.6.1. Not all clones reach the TCRdb copy of this immuneACCESS table, which keeps in-frame sequences only. Checked studies attribute under half of the gap to unresolved V genes and leave the rest unexplained. The DNA gave D and trimming, while V, J and clone size come from that table. The sample table lists some 59,000 clones, around 75% of them with a count of one. The top ten hold approximately 2.4% of the sample.

The source was CD4+ T cells from PBMCs cultured with HCoV-229E spike peptides, collected before COVID-19 vaccination. Explained via the paper, the cell subset or site label denotes: HCoV-229E spike overlapping peptide pool stimulation. This clonotype originated in a human donor who received a COVID-19 vaccine. The rearrangement combines TRBV24-1 with TRBJ1-1; the D gene cannot be resolved reliably. The bases are TGTGCCACCAGTGCTGAGCCCTACACTGAAGCTTTCTTT. This gives the protein CATSAEPYTEAFF.